The rows below give T cell receptor beta chains drawn from one sample of a study of long-term antiretroviral therapy in people with HIV. Clones were sequenced by immunoSEQ multiplex PCR, and TCRdb holds only the in-frame ones, with some missing. The data contain about 17,000 clones, approximately 81% of them singletons. The sequences come from unsorted PBMCs, collected 0.3 years before starting antiretroviral therapy. These receptors all come from a man aged 50 or older with HIV. Each CDR3 is given with its conserved first and last residue. Each record gives: D gene, V gene, J gene, clone size, CDR3 protein, CDR3 DNA. D genes are given only for firm matches. Size tells how often a clone was seen (once, few, many) or the class of an expanded clone, and some rows leave it out.

NA,TRBV5-4,TRBJ1-1,NA,CASSLEGGRNTEAFF,TGTGCCAGCAGCTTGGAAGGGGGGAGAAACACTGAAGCTTTCTTT
NA,TRBV6-1,TRBJ1-4,NA,CASSEAPDLTNEKLFF,TGTGCCAGCAGTGAAGCGCCGGATTTAACTAATGAAAAACTGTTTTTT
NA,TRBV11-2,TRBJ2-7,NA,CASSVNFRTISYEQYF,TGTGCCAGCAGCGTCAACTTCCGGACAATTTCCTACGAGCAGTACTTC
TRBD1,TRBV28,TRBJ2-7,NA,CASRNTGGAGEQYF,TGTGCCAGCAGGAACACAGGGGGCGCGGGCGAGCAGTACTTC
NA,TRBV6-1,TRBJ2-6,once,CASSGQGRAGANVLTF,TGTGCCAGCAGTGGACAGGGGAGGGCTGGGGCCAACGTCCTGACTTTC
TRBD2,TRBV7-8,TRBJ2-3,NA,CASSLIAGGPTDTQYF,TGTGCCAGCAGCTTAATCGCGGGGGGGCCCACAGATACGCAGTATTTT
NA,TRBV27,TRBJ1-1,NA,CASSFGRDTEAFF,TGTGCCAGCAGTTTTGGACGGGACACTGAAGCTTTCTTT
NA,TRBV19,TRBJ1-2,once,CASTRGNYGYTF,TGTGCCAGTACCAGGGGAAACTATGGCTACACCTTC
NA,TRBV11-2,TRBJ2-7,NA,CASSLGREYEQYF,TGTGCCAGCAGCTTGGGCAGGGAATACGAGCAGTACTTC
NA,TRBV4-1,TRBJ1-5,NA,CASSLRRGGDRNQPQHF,TGCGCCAGCAGCCTAAGAAGAGGGGGAGATCGGAATCAGCCCCAGCATTTT
NA,TRBV7-9,TRBJ2-1,NA,CASSQVAGDEQFF,TGTGCCAGCAGCCAAGTAGCTGGGGATGAGCAGTTCTTC
NA,TRBV5-1,TRBJ1-1,NA,CASSLDRGGNTEAFF,TGCGCCAGCAGCTTGGACCGGGGGGGGAACACTGAAGCTTTCTTT
NA,TRBV6-4,TRBJ1-6,NA,CASRRDHNSPLHF,TGTGCCAGCAGACGGGACCATAATTCACCCCTCCACTTT
NA,TRBV5-6,TRBJ2-6,NA,CASSGGFSGANVLTF,TGTGCCAGCAGCGGAGGTTTCTCTGGGGCCAACGTCCTGACTTTC
NA,TRBV9,TRBJ2-2,NA,CASSSKGQVGGELFF,TGTGCCAGCAGCTCAAAGGGGCAGGTGGGCGGGGAGCTGTTTTTT
TRBD2,TRBV28,TRBJ2-7,NA,CASSPASGGANEQYF,TGTGCCAGCAGTCCGGCTAGCGGGGGGGCTAACGAGCAGTACTTC
NA,TRBV7-2,TRBJ1-2,few,CASSLRTANYGYTF,TGTGCCAGCAGCTTAAGGACGGCTAACTATGGCTACACCTTC
NA,TRBV5-6,TRBJ2-1,NA,CASSLVRASSYNEQFF,TGTGCCAGCAGCTTGGTGCGGGCGAGCTCCTACAATGAGCAGTTCTTC
TRBD1,TRBV5-1,TRBJ2-6,NA,CASSPIGTGAPGANVLTF,TGCGCCAGCAGCCCTATCGGGACAGGGGCCCCTGGGGCCAACGTCCTGACTTTC
TRBD2,TRBV4-1,TRBJ2-1,few,CASSQETSGYNEQFF,TGCGCCAGCAGCCAAGAAACTAGCGGATACAATGAGCAGTTCTTC
TRBD2,TRBV18,TRBJ2-7,NA,CASSPRLAEVYEQYF,TGTGCCAGCTCACCCCGACTAGCGGAGGTCTACGAGCAGTACTTC
NA,TRBV6-5,TRBJ1-1,NA,CASSYSKIGEAFF,TGTGCCAGCAGTTACTCGAAGATCGGGGAGGCTTTCTTT
NA,TRBV19,TRBJ1-6,few,CASSIVGVLNGNSPLHF,TGTGCCAGTAGTATAGTCGGGGTCTTAAACGGGAACTCACCCCTCCACTTT
TRBD2,TRBV11-2,TRBJ2-5,NA,CASSLWTSGSGTQYF,TGTGCCAGCAGCTTATGGACTAGCGGGTCAGGGACCCAGTACTTC
NA,TRBV18,TRBJ1-5,NA,CASSPYSDQPQHF,TGTGCCAGCTCACCTTATTCTGATCAGCCCCAGCATTTT
NA,TRBV11-3,TRBJ1-1,NA,CASSGGGPLTEAFF,TGTGCCAGCAGCGGGGGGGGCCCCTTAACTGAAGCTTTCTTT
TRBD1,TRBV7-8,TRBJ2-7,NA,CASSLLGQGATGPGYEQYF,TGTGCCAGCAGCTTATTGGGACAGGGGGCGACGGGACCGGGTTACGAGCAGTACTTC
NA,TRBV27,TRBJ2-7,NA,CASSHGRSAQYF,TGTGCCAGCAGCCATGGGCGTAGCGCGCAGTACTTC
TRBD1,TRBV28,TRBJ2-7,few,CASSSTKGAEQYF,TGTGCCAGCAGTTCCACCAAGGGGGCCGAGCAGTACTTC
TRBD1,TRBV6-1,TRBJ1-1,NA,CASSEQRDRRMNTEAFF,TGTGCCAGCAGTGAGCAGAGGGACAGGCGCATGAACACTGAAGCTTTCTTT
NA,TRBV6-4,TRBJ1-6,NA,CASRLGRSSYNSPLHF,TGTGCCAGCAGGTTAGGACGGAGCTCCTATAATTCACCCCTCCACTTT
NA,TRBV6-5,TRBJ2-7,few,CASSSHGTSPLQYF,TGTGCCAGCAGCTCCCATGGGACGTCCCCCCTCCAGTACTTC
TRBD1,TRBV4-3,TRBJ1-1,NA,CASSPGTGGMETEAFF,TGCGCCAGCAGCCCAGGGACAGGGGGCATGGAGACTGAAGCTTTCTTT
TRBD1,TRBV7-6,TRBJ1-6,NA,CASSFRQGPPLHF,TGTGCCAGCAGCTTTAGACAGGGCCCACCCCTCCACTTT
TRBD2,TRBV4-3,TRBJ2-2,NA,CASSPSGDTGELFF,TGCGCCAGCAGCCCTAGCGGAGACACCGGGGAGCTGTTTTTT
NA,TRBV5-6,TRBJ1-2,NA,CASRVAVRGYTF,TGTGCCAGCAGGGTGGCAGTCCGTGGCTACACCTTC
NA,TRBV28,TRBJ2-2,NA,CASSLGQSGTGELFF,TGTGCCAGCAGTTTGGGTCAGTCAGGCACCGGGGAGCTGTTTTTT
NA,TRBV4-3,TRBJ2-7,few,CASSQESRGSYEQYF,TGCGCCAGCAGCCAAGAAAGTCGCGGTTCCTACGAGCAGTACTTC
NA,TRBV28,TRBJ1-5,NA,CASSQGEGDSNQPQHF,TGTGCCAGCAGCCAGGGAGAGGGGGATAGCAATCAGCCCCAGCATTTT
NA,TRBV28,TRBJ2-1,once,CASSLPLYNEQFF,TGTGCCAGCAGTTTGCCCCTATACAATGAGCAGTTCTTC
NA,TRBV11-2,TRBJ2-2,NA,CASSLDTGGTGELFF,TGTGCCAGCAGCTTAGATACGGGCGGCACCGGGGAGCTGTTTTTT
NA,TRBV2,TRBJ2-7,NA,CASSERASKSEQYF,TGTGCCAGCAGTGAAAGGGCTAGCAAAAGCGAGCAGTACTTC
NA,TRBV7-8,TRBJ1-5,NA,CASSLSREGKPQHF,TGTGCCAGCAGCTTGAGCAGGGAGGGAAAGCCCCAGCATTTT
TRBD1,TRBV28,TRBJ2-7,once,CASRRGQETYEQYF,TGTGCCAGCAGACGCGGACAGGAAACCTACGAGCAGTACTTC
NA,TRBV6-1,TRBJ1-2,NA,CASSESGHYGYTF,TGTGCCAGCAGTGAATCCGGACACTATGGCTACACCTTC
TRBD1,TRBV10-3,TRBJ2-7,once,CAISESGTGHEQYF,TGTGCCATCAGTGAGTCCGGGACAGGGCACGAGCAGTACTTC
NA,TRBV28,TRBJ1-4,NA,CASRLTGSLHYEKLFF,TGTGCCAGCAGGTTAACAGGGTCCCTACACTATGAAAAACTGTTTTTT
NA,TRBV12-5,TRBJ2-1,NA,CASGLASDRSYNEQFF,TGTGCTAGTGGTTTGGCGTCAGATCGATCCTACAATGAGCAGTTCTTC
TRBD1,TRBV28,TRBJ1-2,once,CASSFGEGAISGYTF,TGTGCCAGCAGTTTCGGGGAGGGGGCGATAAGTGGCTACACCTTC
TRBD1,TRBV9,TRBJ1-2,NA,CASRYSTGGTYGYTF,TGTGCCAGCAGATATTCGACAGGGGGAACCTATGGCTACACCTTC
NA,TRBV14,TRBJ2-7,NA,CASSQDEFDRRYPYEQYF,TGTGCCAGCAGCCAAGATGAGTTCGATAGGCGATATCCCTACGAGCAGTACTTC
NA,TRBV7-2,TRBJ1-5,NA,CASSPSGAGQPQHF,TGTGCCAGCAGCCCATCAGGGGCGGGACAGCCCCAGCATTTT
NA,TRBV19,TRBJ1-3,NA,CASSITSGNTIYF,TGTGCCAGTAGTATAACCAGTGGAAACACCATATATTTT